Ten or more counts support the clone carrying this T cell receptor beta chain. TCRdb fed the RT-PCR reads into MiXCR, producing one record per CDR3 protein. Of 550,000 to 750,000 distinct CDR3 sequences in the sample, approximately 15% were seen once. The sequence was obtained from a female donor in good health, serving as a healthy control. The sample taken for sequencing was memory CD4+ T cells from blood.

The CDR3 coding sequence is TGCAGCGTTGGGGACGGCACAGATACGCAGTATTTT. It codes for CSVGDGTDTQYF. The J gene is TRBJ2-3, the V gene TRBV29-1; either TRBD1 or TRBD2 may fit D (5 bases each). V was pared by 4 bases and J by 1 base, with 6 bases between. This CDR3 is built from 12 residues. Looked up from germline, CDR1 is SQVTM and CDR2 is ANQGSEA.